Here is one T cell receptor (beta chain) with its context. The data are from a study of graft-versus-host responses after intestinal transplantation. Study context: Once they had received anti-thymocyte globulin induction, all recipients took tacrolimus and steroids for 2 to 4 years.

Only in-frame clones appear in the TCRdb table, and some are missing; sequencing was by immunoSEQ multiplex PCR. This table has some 23,000 clones, approximately 93% appearing once. Trimming cost V 5 bases and J 7 bases; bases outside gene matches: 4. Per germline, CDR1 SGHVS and CDR2 FQNEAQ. The CDR3 is 15 residues long. The chain is built from TRBV7-8 and TRBJ2-1; 14 bases line up with TRBD2. This TCR was recovered from a human patient who received an intestinal transplant, so some T cells may come from the graft donor. The sequences come from PBMCs, collected 156 days after intestinal transplant. The CDR3 region is CASSVTSGRVNEQFF. The CDR3 coding sequence is TGTGCCAGCAGCGTGACTAGCGGGAGGGTAAATGAGCAGTTCTTC.